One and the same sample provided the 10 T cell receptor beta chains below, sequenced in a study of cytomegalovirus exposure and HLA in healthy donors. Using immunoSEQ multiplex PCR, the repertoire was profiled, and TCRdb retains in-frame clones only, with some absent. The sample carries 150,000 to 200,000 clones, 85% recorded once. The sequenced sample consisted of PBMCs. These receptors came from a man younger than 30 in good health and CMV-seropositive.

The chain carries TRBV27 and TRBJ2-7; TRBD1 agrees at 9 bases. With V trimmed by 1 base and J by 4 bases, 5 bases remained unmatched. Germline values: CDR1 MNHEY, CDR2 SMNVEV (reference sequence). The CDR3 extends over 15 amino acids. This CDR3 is CASSLLGQGVYEQYF. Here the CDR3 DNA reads TGTGCCAGCAGTTTATTGGGACAGGGTGTATACGAGCAGTACTTC.

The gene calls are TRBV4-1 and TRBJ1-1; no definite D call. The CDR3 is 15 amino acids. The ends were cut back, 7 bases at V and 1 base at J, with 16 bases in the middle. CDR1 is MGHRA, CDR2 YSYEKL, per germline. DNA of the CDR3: TGCGCCAGCAAGAGGGAGACCCGAGCGAACACTGAAGCTTTCTTT. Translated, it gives CASKRETRANTEAFF.

CDR3 in DNA: TGTGCCTCGAGGTATCAGGGGGCAGGAGAGCAGTACTTC. Protein product: CASRYQGAGEQYF. V usage is TRBV30 and J usage is TRBJ2-7; 8 bases line up with TRBD1. The germline V gene has CDR1 GTSNPN and CDR2 SVGIG (reference sequence). This CDR3 has 13 amino acids. J lost 7 bases, V lost 7 bases, and 12 bases had no gene match.

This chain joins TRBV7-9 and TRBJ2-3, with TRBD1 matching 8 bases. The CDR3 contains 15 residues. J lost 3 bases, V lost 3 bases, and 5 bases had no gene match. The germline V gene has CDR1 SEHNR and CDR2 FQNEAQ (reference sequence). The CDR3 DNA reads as TGTGCCAGCAGCTTCCTGGACAGGGTTACAGATACGCAGTATTTT. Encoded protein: CASSFLDRVTDTQYF.

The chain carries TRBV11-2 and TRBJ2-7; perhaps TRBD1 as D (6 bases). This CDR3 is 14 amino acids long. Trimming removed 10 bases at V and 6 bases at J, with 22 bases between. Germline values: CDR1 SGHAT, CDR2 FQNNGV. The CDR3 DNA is TGTGCCAAAACCCGGGACACCCGTTTTTGCGAGCAGTACTTC. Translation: CAKTRDTRFCEQYF.

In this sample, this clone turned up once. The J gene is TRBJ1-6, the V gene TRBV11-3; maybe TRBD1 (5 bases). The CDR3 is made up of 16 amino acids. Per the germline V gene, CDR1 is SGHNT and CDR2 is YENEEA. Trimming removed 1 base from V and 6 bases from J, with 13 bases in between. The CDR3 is CASSLGGREINSPLHF. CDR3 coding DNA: TGTGCCAGCAGCTTAGGGGGCCGGGAGATTAATTCACCCCTCCACTTT.

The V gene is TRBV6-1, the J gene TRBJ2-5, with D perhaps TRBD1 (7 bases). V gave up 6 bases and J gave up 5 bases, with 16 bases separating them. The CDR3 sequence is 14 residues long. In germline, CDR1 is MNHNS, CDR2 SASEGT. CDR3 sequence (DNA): TGTGCCAGCAGCCTGACAGGGAGGCGGGAGACCCAGTACTTC. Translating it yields CASSLTGRRETQYF.

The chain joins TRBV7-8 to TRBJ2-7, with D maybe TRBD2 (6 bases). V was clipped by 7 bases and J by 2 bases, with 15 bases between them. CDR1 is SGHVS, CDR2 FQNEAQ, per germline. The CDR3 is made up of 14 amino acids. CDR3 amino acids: CASTPGTLTYEQYF. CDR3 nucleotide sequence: TGTGCCAGCACCCCAGGGACTCTAACCTACGAGCAGTACTTC.

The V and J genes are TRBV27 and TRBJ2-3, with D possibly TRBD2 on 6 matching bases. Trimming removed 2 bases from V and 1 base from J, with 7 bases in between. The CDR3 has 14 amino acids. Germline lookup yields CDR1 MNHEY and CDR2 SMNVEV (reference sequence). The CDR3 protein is CASSLRGGTDTQYF. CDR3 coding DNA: TGTGCCAGCAGTTTACGCGGGGGCACAGATACGCAGTATTTT.

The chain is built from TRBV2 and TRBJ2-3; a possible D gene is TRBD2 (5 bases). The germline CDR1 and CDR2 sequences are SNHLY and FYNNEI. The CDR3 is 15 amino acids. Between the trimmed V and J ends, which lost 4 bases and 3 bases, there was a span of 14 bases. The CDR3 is CASSGGLPGTDTQYF. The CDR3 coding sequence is TGTGCCAGCAGTGGAGGACTTCCTGGGACAGATACGCAGTATTTT.